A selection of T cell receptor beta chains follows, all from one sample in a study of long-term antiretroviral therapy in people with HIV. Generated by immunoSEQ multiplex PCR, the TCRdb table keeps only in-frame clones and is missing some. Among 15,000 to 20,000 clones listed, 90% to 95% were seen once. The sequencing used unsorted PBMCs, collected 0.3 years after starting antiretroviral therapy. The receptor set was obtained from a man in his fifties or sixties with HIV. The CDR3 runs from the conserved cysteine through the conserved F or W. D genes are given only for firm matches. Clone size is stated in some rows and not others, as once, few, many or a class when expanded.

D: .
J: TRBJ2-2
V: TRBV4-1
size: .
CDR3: CASRNTGELFF
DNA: TGCGCCAGCCGGAACACCGGGGAGCTGTTTTTT

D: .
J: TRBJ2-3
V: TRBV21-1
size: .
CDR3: CASSNPSGGAPDTQYF
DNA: TGTGCCAGCAGCAATCCCAGCGGGGGGGCCCCAGATACGCAGTATTTT

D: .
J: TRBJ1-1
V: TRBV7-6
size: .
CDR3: CASSLGPATEAFF
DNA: TGTGCCAGCAGCTTAGGACCGGCGACTGAAGCTTTCTTT

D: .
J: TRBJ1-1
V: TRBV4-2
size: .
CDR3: CASSQDLQYGTEAFF
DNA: TGTGCCAGCAGCCAAGATCTTCAGTACGGCACTGAAGCTTTCTTT

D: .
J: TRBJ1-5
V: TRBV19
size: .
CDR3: CASSIRRVSNQPQHF
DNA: TGTGCCAGTAGTATTAGGAGGGTTTCCAATCAGCCCCAGCATTTT

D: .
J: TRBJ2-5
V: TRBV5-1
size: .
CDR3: CASSLGGPGETQYF
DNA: TGCGCCAGCAGCTTGGGGGGGCCGGGGGAGACCCAGTACTTC

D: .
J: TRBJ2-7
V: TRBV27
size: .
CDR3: CASSLVPDGNSYEQYF
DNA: TGTGCCAGCAGTTTAGTGCCGGACGGAAACTCCTACGAGCAGTACTTC

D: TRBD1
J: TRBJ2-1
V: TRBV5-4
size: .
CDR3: CASSLPGQGTYNEQFF
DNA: TGTGCCAGCAGCTTGCCCGGACAGGGGACTTATAATGAGCAGTTCTTC

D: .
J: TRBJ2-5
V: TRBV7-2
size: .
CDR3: CASSLDLGETQYF
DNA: TGTGCCAGCAGCTTAGATCTCGGGGAGACCCAGTACTTC

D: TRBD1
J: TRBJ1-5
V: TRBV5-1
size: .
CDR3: CASSLTGGNQPQHF
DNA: TGCGCCAGCAGCTTGACAGGGGGCAATCAGCCCCAGCATTTT

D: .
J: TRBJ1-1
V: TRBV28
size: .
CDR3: CASSLSGGANTEAFF
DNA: TGTGCCAGCAGTTTATCGGGGGGCGCGAACACTGAAGCTTTCTTT

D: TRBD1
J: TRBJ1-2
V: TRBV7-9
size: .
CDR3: CASSPDRGHYGYTF
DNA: TGTGCCAGCAGCCCGGACAGGGGCCACTATGGCTACACCTTC

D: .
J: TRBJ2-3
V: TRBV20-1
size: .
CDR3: CSASFADTQYF
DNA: TGCAGTGCTAGTTTTGCAGATACGCAGTATTTT

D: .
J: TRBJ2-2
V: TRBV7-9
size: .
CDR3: CASRSGELFF
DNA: TGTGCCAGCCGGTCCGGGGAGCTGTTTTTT

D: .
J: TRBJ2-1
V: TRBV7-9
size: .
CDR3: CASSFDLFEQFF
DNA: TGTGCCAGCAGCTTTGACTTGTTCGAGCAGTTCTTC

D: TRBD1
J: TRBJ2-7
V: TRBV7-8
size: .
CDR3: CASSLTGETYEQYF
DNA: TGTGCCAGCAGCTTAACAGGGGAAACCTACGAGCAGTACTTC

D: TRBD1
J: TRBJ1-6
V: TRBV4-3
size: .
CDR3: CASSLEPTGVSSYNSPLHF
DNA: TGCGCCAGCAGCCTTGAACCGACAGGGGTGAGCTCCTATAATTCACCCCTCCACTTT

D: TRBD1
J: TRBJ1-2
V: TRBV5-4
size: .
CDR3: CASSWTGGGYTF
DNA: TGTGCCAGCAGCTGGACAGGGGGTGGCTACACCTTC

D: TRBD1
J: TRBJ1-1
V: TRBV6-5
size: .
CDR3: CASSYSRGRDTEAFF
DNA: TGTGCCAGCAGTTACTCCAGGGGGAGAGACACTGAAGCTTTCTTT

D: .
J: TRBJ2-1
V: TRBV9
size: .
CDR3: CASSVVPGYNEQFF
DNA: TGTGCCAGCAGCGTAGTTCCGGGATACAATGAGCAGTTCTTC

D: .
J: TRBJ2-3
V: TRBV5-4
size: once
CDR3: CASSLPTGPYTDTQYF
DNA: TGTGCCAGCAGCTTACCGACGGGACCCTACACAGATACGCAGTATTTT

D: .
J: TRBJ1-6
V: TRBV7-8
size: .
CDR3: CASSFGPSNSPLHF
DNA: TGTGCCAGCAGCTTCGGGCCATCCAATTCACCCCTCCACTTT

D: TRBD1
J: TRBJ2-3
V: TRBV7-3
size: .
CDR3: CASSLTSWTGGYTDTQYF
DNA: TGTGCCAGCAGCTTAACTTCATGGACAGGGGGCTACACAGATACGCAGTATTTT

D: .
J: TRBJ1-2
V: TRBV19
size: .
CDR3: CASSPTGMDYGYTF
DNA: TGTGCCAGTAGTCCGACAGGTATGGACTATGGCTACACCTTC

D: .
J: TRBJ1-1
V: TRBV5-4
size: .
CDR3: CASSRHDGNTEAFF
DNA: TGTGCCAGCAGCCGACACGACGGGAACACTGAAGCTTTCTTT

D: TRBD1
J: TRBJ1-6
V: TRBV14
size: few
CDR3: CASSSGQRSPLHF
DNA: TGTGCCAGCAGCTCGGGACAGCGGTCACCCCTCCACTTT

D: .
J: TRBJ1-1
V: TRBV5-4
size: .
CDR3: CASSFKAGTLSNTEAFF
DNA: TGTGCCAGCAGCTTTAAGGCCGGGACCTTATCGAATACTGAAGCTTTCTTT

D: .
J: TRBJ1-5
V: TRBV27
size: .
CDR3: CASSLEGYPPQGQPQHF
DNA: TGTGCCAGCAGTTTAGAAGGATATCCTCCGCAGGGGCAGCCCCAGCATTTT

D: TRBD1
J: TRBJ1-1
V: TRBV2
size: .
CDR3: CASTTGDTEAFF
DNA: TGTGCCAGCACTACAGGGGACACTGAAGCTTTCTTT

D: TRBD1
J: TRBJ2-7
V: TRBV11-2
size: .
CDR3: CASSLELDRAAEQYF
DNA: TGTGCCAGCAGCTTAGAGCTAGACAGGGCAGCCGAGCAGTACTTC

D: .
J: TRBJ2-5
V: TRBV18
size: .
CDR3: CASSPRGGAAQTQYF
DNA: TGTGCCAGCTCACCACGAGGGGGGGCGGCTCAGACCCAGTACTTC

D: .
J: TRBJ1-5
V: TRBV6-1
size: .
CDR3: CASSEALGDYQPQHF
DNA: TGTGCCAGCAGTGAAGCGTTGGGGGACTATCAGCCCCAGCATTTT

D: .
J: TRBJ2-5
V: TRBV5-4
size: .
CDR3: CASSQPQETQYF
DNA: TGTGCCAGCAGCCAACCCCAAGAGACCCAGTACTTC

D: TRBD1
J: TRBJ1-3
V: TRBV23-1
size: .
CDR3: CASSQVYSGTECTGNTIYF
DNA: TGCGCCAGCAGTCAAGTATATTCAGGGACAGAGTGCACTGGAAACACCATATATTTT

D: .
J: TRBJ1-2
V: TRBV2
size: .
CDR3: CASKLEGEANYGYTF
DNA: TGTGCCAGCAAACTGGAGGGAGAAGCTAACTATGGCTACACCTTC

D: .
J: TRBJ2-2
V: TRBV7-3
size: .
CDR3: CASSPGQSGTGELFF
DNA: TGTGCCAGCAGCCCCGGACAAAGCGGCACCGGGGAGCTGTTTTTT

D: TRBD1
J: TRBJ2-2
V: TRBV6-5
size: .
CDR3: CASSYSTGDTGELFF
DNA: TGTGCCAGCAGTTACTCGACAGGGGACACCGGGGAGCTGTTTTTT

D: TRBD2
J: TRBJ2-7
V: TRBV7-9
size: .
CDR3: CASTLGGREQYF
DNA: TGTGCCAGCACATTGGGAGGGCGGGAGCAGTACTTC

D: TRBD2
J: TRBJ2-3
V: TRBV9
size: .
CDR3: CASSDIAGVSTDTQYF
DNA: TGTGCCAGCAGCGATATAGCGGGGGTAAGCACAGATACGCAGTATTTT

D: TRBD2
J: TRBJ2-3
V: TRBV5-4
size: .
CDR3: CASSLGGAGGSTDTQYF
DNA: TGTGCCAGCAGCTTGGGGGGAGCGGGAGGTAGCACAGATACGCAGTATTTT

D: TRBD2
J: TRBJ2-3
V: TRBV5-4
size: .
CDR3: CAFSERGGADTQYF
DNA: TGTGCCTTCTCGGAGCGGGGGGGCGCAGATACGCAGTATTTT